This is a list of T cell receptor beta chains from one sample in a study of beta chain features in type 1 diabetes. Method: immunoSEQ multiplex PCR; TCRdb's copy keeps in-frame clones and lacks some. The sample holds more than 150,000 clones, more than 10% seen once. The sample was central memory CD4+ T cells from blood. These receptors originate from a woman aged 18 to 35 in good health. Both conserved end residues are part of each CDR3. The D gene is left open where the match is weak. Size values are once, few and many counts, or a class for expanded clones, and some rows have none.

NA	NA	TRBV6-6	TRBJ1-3	TGTGCCAGCGAAGCCTCTGGAAACACCATATATTTT	CASEASGNTIYF
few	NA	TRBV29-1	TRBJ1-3	TGCAGCGTTGACCTCGGACAGCACTCTGGAAACACCATATATTTT	CSVDLGQHSGNTIYF
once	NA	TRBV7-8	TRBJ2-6	TGTGCCAGCAGCCAGGGGTGGACGAAAGCCAACGTCCTGACTTTC	CASSQGWTKANVLTF
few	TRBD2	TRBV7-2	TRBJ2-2	TGTGCCAGCAGCTTAACCGGGACTAGCCCGACCGGGGAGCTGTTTTTT	CASSLTGTSPTGELFF
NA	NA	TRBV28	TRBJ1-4	TGTGCCAGCAGTCCTGACCGAGGCCGAAAACTGTTTTTT	CASSPDRGRKLFF
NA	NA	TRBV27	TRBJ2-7	TGTGCCAGCGGAACAATTCGGGGGGTCCAGGGGTACGAGCAGTACTTC	CASGTIRGVQGYEQYF
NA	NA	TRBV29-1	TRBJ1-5	TGCAGCGTTAGCACAGGGCAAGTTCAGCCCCAGCATTTT	CSVSTGQVQPQHF
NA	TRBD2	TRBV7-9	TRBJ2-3	TGTGCCAGCAGCTTAACGTCTTCTCTAGCGGGGACTACAGATACGCAGTATTTT	CASSLTSSLAGTTDTQYF
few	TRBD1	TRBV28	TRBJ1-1	TGTGCCAGCAGTCCCGGGACAGGACGCACTGAAGCTTTCTTT	CASSPGTGRTEAFF
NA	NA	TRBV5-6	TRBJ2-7	TGTGCCAGCAGTAGTATACAGGGAGACGAGCAGTACTTC	CASSSIQGDEQYF
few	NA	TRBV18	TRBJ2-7	TGTGCCAGCTCACTTGGAAGGATCGGGATGGTCCTGGACGAGCAGTACTTC	CASSLGRIGMVLDEQYF
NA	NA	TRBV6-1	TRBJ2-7	TGTGCCAGCTCCGGAGGAGGCAAGCAGTACTTC	CASSGGGKQYF
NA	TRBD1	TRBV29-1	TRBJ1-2	TGCAGCGTGGAACAGGGGAATCGCTATGGCTACACCTTC	CSVEQGNRYGYTF
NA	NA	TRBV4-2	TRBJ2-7	TGTGCCAGCAGCCAAGATAGGCGGGAGCAGTACTTC	CASSQDRREQYF
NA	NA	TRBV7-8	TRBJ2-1	TGTGCCAGCAGCTTAGCCCCTAGCAACAATGAGCAGTTCTTC	CASSLAPSNNEQFF
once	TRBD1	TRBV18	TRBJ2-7	TGTGCCAGCTCACCGAGTAGGACAGGCTCCTACGAGCAGTACTTC	CASSPSRTGSYEQYF
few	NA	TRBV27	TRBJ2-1	TGTGCCAGCAGTTTACAGGGCCACAATGAGCAGTTCTTC	CASSLQGHNEQFF
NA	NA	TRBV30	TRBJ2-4	TGTGCCTGGACTCCTCCCGGGAATCTAGCCAAAAACATTCAGTACTTC	CAWTPPGNLAKNIQYF
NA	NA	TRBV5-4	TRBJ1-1	TGTGCCAGCAGCTCCCGGGGTGAAGCTTTCTTT	CASSSRGEAFF
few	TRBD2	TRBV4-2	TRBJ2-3	TGTGCCAGCAGCCAGGGACTAGCGGGAGCAGATACGCAGTATTTT	CASSQGLAGADTQYF
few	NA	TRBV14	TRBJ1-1	TGTGCCAGCAGTCTCGGTTGGTCCCCTGCAGCTTTCTTT	CASSLGWSPAAFF
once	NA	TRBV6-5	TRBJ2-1	TGTGCCAGCAGTTACTCGAGAAGAGGTCGGCAGTTCTTC	CASSYSRRGRQFF
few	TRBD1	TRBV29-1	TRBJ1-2	TGCAGCGTTGGAGGGACAGGGTCATCGAACTATGGCTACACCTTC	CSVGGTGSSNYGYTF
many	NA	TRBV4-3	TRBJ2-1	TGCGCCAGCAGCCAAGTTGGCCAGATTTACAATGAGCAGTTCTTC	CASSQVGQIYNEQFF
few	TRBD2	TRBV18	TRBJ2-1	TGTGCCAGCTCACCATCTGTACTAGCGGGAAATGAGCAGTTCTTC	CASSPSVLAGNEQFF
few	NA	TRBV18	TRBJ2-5	TGTGCCAGCTCAGCGTCTACAGGGCCCGACGCGACCCAGTACTTC	CASSASTGPDATQYF
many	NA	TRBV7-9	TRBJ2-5	TGTGCCAGCAGCTTCACCTCCGGTGTTAAAGAGACCCAGTACTTC	CASSFTSGVKETQYF
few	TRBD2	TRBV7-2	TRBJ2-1	TGTGCCAGCAGCTTAGACGCGCTAGCGGGAATACTCTTC	CASSLDALAGILF
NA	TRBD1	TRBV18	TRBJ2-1	TGTGCCAGCTCACCATCATTGACAGGGGGGGATGAGCAGTTCTTC	CASSPSLTGGDEQFF
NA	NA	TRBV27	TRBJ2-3	TGTGCCAGCAGTTCTCGACAGGCCCGAAAGTTAGATACGCAGTATTTT	CASSSRQARKLDTQYF
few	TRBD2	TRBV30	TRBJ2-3	TGTGCCTGGAGTGTGGCTAGCGGAAGAGGAGATACGCAGTATTTT	CAWSVASGRGDTQYF
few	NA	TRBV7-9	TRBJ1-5	TGTGCCAGCAGCTTAACCGGTGATAGCAATCAGCCCCAGCATTTT	CASSLTGDSNQPQHF
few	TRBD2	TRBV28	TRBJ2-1	TGTAGCGGGGGTGGGGTTTCGAGCTCCTACAATGAGCAGTTCTTC	CSGGGVSSSYNEQFF
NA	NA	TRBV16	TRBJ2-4	TGTGCCAGCAGCCAATCGCACGGGATCGAGAACATTCAGTACTTC	CASSQSHGIENIQYF
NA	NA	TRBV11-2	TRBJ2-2	TGTGCCAGCAGCTTAGCGCTACGGGGGTCCGGGGAGCTGTTTTTT	CASSLALRGSGELFF
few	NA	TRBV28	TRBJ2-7	TGTGCCAGCAGTCCCCGAACCTCGGGACTTCGTCTTCAGCAGTACTTC	CASSPRTSGLRLQQYF
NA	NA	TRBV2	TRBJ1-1	TGTGCCAGCAGTGACGACCGGGTAACTGAAGCTTTCTTT	CASSDDRVTEAFF
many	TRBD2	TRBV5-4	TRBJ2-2	TGTGCCAGCAGCGAGGGACTAGCGGGAACCGGGGAGCTGTTTTTT	CASSEGLAGTGELFF
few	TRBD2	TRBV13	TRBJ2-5	TGTGCCAGCAGCTCGCGACTAGCGGGAGGGAGGAAGACCCAGTACTTC	CASSSRLAGGRKTQYF
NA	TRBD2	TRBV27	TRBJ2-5	TGTGCCAGCAGTTTATCCCAGATTGGACTAGCGGGAGAAGAGACCCAGTACTTC	CASSLSQIGLAGEETQYF
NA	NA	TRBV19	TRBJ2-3	TGTGCCAGTAGTACCGACCGGACAACGACTAGCACAGATACGCAGTATTTT	CASSTDRTTTSTDTQYF
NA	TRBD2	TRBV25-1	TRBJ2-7	TGTGCCAGTTGGAGCGGGAGGCTCCACGAGCAGTACTTC	CASWSGRLHEQYF
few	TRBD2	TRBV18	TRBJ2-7	TGTGCCAGCTCACCCGGACTAGCGGGAGCATCCTACGAGCAGTACTTC	CASSPGLAGASYEQYF
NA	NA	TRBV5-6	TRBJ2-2	TGTGCCAGCGCCTTTCGGTCCTCGAGGACCGGGGAGCTGTTTTTT	CASAFRSSRTGELFF
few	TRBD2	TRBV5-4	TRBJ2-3	TGTGCCAGCAGCCCTCCCCTAGCGGGATCCACAGATACGCAGTATTTT	CASSPPLAGSTDTQYF
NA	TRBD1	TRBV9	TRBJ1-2	TGTGCCAGCAGCGGCATGAGGGGGCCCGGGGTAAAAACTAACTATGGCTACACCTTC	CASSGMRGPGVKTNYGYTF
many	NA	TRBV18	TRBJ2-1	TGTGCCAGCTCACCGGAACTCTGGGGCCGAAATGAGCAGTTCTTC	CASSPELWGRNEQFF
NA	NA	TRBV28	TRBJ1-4	TGTGCCAGCACTCGGACAGCTAATGAAAAACTGTTTTTT	CASTRTANEKLFF
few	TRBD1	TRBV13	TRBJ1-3	TGTGCCAGCAGATCGGACAGGGGGCGAGGAAACACCATATATTTT	CASRSDRGRGNTIYF
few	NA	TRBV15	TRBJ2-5	TGTGCCACCAGAGGACAAGGGGGAATACGAGAGACCCAGTACTTC	CATRGQGGIRETQYF
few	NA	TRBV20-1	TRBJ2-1	TGCAGTGCTAGTTTTGGACTAGAGCAGTTCTTC	CSASFGLEQFF
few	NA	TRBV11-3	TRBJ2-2	TGTGCCAGCAGCTTCGGAGGAAACACCGGGGAGCTGTTTTTT	CASSFGGNTGELFF
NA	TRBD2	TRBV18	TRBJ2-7	TGTGCCAGCTCACCCACTAGCGGATTCTCCTACGAGCAGTACTTC	CASSPTSGFSYEQYF
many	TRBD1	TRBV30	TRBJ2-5	TGTGCCTGGACTACAGGGGTATCGGAGACCCAGTACTTC	CAWTTGVSETQYF
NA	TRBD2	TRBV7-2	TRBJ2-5	TGTGCCAGCAGCCGACCCGGGACTAGCGGGATACGGGGGACCCAGTACTTC	CASSRPGTSGIRGTQYF